The sequence of this T cell receptor beta chain was determined in a study of T cells after yellow fever vaccination. Germline CDR1 SEHNR, CDR2 FQNEAQ (reference sequence). There are 15 residues in the CDR3. V gave up 5 bases and J gave up 3 bases; unmatched junction bases: 6. TCRdb recomputed calls from the 5' RACE reads with MiXCR, one row per CDR3 protein. This table holds under 600,000 distinct CDR3 sequences, 21% found once. The sequence derives from a man between 18 and 35 years old who received the YFV17D yellow fever vaccine. The sequences come from PBMCs, collected approximately 22 days after the first yellow fever vaccination. V is TRBV7-9 and J is TRBJ2-3; the match to TRBD2 covers 9 bases. The DNA of the CDR3 is TGTGCCAGCAGCCCGGTGGGACTAGCTACAGATACGCAGTATTTT. Its translation is CASSPVGLATDTQYF.